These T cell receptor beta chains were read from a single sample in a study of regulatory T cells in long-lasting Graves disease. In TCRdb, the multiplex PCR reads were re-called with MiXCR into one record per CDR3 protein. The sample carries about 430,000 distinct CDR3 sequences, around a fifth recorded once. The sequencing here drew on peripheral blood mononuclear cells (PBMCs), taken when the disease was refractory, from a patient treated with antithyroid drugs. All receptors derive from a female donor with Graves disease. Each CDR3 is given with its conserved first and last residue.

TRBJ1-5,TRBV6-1,CASSEADGGNQPQHF
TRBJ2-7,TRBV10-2,CASRSGGSAAYEQYF
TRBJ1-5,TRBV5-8,CASSLAALSNQPQHF
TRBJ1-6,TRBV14,CASSLQVPNSPLHF
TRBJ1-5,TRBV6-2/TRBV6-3,CASSAGPVNQPQHF
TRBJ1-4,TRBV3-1,CASSGSGTVIEKLFF
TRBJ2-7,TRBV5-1,CASSPRWEGVEQYF
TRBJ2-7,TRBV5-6,CASSMHSYEQYF
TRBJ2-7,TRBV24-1,CATSDFLGQGVNEQYF
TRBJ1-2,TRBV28,CASSFPTTVWAPNYGYTF
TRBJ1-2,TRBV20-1,CSAEGGYGYTF
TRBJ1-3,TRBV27,CASRGFSGNTIYF
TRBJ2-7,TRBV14,CASSQEAAGPRLEQYF
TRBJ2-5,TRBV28,CASSSPSGSHETQYF
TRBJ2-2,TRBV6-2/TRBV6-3,CASSYSWEGGELFF
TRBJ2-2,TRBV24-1,CTTSDPTVNTGELFF
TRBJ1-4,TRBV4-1,CASSQLADLWEKLFF
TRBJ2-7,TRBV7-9,CANSGQGSEQYF
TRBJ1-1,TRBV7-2,CASSLAPTGNTEAFF
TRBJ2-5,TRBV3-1,CASSQGGTVETQYF
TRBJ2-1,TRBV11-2,CASLSGSIYNEQFF
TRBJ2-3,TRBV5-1,CASSDQGNPLTDTQYF
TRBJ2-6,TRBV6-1,CATLRQGAAGANVLTF
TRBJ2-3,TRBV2,CASRIGTSGTDTQYF
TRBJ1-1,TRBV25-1,CASNLRETGTGAMIGKNTEAFF
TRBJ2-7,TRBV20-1,CSARPGGTGAGEQYF
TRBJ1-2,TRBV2,CISKWGVNYGYTF
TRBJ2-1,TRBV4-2,CASSQGLSGNAYNEQFF
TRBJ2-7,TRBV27,CASSFTGGRYEQYF
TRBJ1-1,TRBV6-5,CASSYWDRGFEAFF